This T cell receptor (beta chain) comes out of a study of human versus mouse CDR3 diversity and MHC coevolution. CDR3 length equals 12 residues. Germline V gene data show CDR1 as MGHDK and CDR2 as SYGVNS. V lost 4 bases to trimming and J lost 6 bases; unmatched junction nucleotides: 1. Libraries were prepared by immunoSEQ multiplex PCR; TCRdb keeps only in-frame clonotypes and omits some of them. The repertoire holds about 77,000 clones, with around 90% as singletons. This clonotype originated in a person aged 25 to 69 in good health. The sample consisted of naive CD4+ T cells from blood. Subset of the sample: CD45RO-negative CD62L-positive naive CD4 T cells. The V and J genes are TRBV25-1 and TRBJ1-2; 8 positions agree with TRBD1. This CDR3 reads CASSATGDGYTF. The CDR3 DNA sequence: TGTGCCAGCAGTGCGACAGGGGATGGCTACACCTTC.